This T cell receptor beta chain was obtained from a study of T cell responses to AZD1222 COVID-19 vaccine. General study points: Spike was spanned by vaccine-associated CD4 TCRs, with dominance at 160-218 and 743-854.

Sequenced by immunoSEQ multiplex PCR; TCRdb stores in-frame clones only, minus some. The sample comprises 150,000 to 200,000 clones, 85% to 90% of which are singletons, and 6.9% rests with the top ten. In the case of this clone: Its antigen is not known.

Germline V gene data show CDR1 as MNHEY and CDR2 as SMNVEV (reference sequence). This CDR3 spans 13 amino acids. Trimming stripped 5 bases from V and 0 bases from J, with 7 bases between. The origin of this receptor is an adult in good health. The sequencing used peripheral blood, collected on day 0 of AZD1222 vaccination. The chain employs TRBV27 and TRBJ1-2; D perhaps matches TRBD1 (5 bases). CDR3 DNA: TGTGCCAGCAGTCTGACAGCTAACTATGGCTACACCTTC. This gives the protein CASSLTANYGYTF.